This TCR beta chain was found in a study of blood T cell repertoires in COVID-19. On the study more broadly: Researchers got acute and convalescent COVID-19 samples from the United States, Italy and Spain. PBMCs, B-cell-depleted T cells, or T cells were the source of the cDNA or gDNA that made up the material.

Produced via immunoSEQ multiplex PCR; TCRdb's table is partial and in-frame only. In the table there are around 40,000 clones, about nine tenths of which are singletons. From germline, CDR1 is SGHAT and CDR2 FQNNGV. V lost 5 bases and J lost 7, with 14 bases in between. This CDR3 is 13 amino acids long. The TCR originated in a human donor in a cohort sampled during active COVID-19. The sequenced material came from peripheral blood. The J gene is TRBJ1-2, the V gene TRBV11-2, with TRBD1 as a possible D gene (6 bases). The CDR3 loop is CASSDQGWRGYTF. CDR3 DNA: TGTGCCAGCAGCGACCAGGGGTGGCGTGGCTACACCTTC.